This is a list of T cell receptor beta chains from one sample in a study of shared clonotypes between healthy human individuals. Generated by immunoSEQ multiplex PCR, the TCRdb table keeps only in-frame clones and is missing some. The data contain about 960,000 clones, around 80% of them seen just once; the ten biggest clones take up approximately 1.5%. Material for sequencing was memory CD4+ T cells sorted from blood. The receptors originated from a man aged 18 to 30 in good health. Both conserved end residues are part of each CDR3. A D gene is named only where the DNA matches it firmly. Clone size is shown for a subset of rows, as once, few, many or a class of expanded clone.

TRBV7-8,TRBD1,few,TRBJ2-1,CASSSVDRGTGLNEQFF,TGTGCCAGCAGCTCAGTGGACCGCGGGACAGGACTCAATGAGCAGTTCTTC
TRBV10-1,NA,NA,TRBJ1-1,CASSESERVSEAFF,TGCGCCAGCAGTGAGTCTGAAAGGGTCTCTGAAGCTTTCTTT
TRBV6-6,TRBD1,NA,TRBJ1-2,CASSYPTGRPNYGYTF,TGTGCCAGCAGTTACCCGACAGGGCGCCCTAACTATGGCTACACCTTC
TRBV5-1,NA,NA,TRBJ2-3,CASARSPTDTQYF,TGCGCCAGCGCACGCAGTCCCACAGATACGCAGTATTTT
TRBV9,NA,NA,TRBJ2-1,CASCSDSYNEQFF,TGTGCCAGCTGCTCCGACAGCTACAATGAGCAGTTCTTC
TRBV5-1,NA,once,TRBJ1-2,CASSLDPLSPGYTF,TGCGCCAGCAGCTTGGATCCACTTTCCCCTGGCTACACCTTC
TRBV11-3,NA,NA,TRBJ2-5,CASSPQGETQYF,TGTGCCAGCAGCCCTCAGGGGGAGACCCAGTACTTC
TRBV3-1/TRBV3-2,NA,NA,TRBJ1-5,CASSPDVHF,TGTGCCAGCAGCCCGGACGTCCATTTT
TRBV28,TRBD2,NA,TRBJ2-1,CASSPPRSGGANEQFF,TGTGCCAGCAGTCCTCCCCGGAGCGGGGGGGCCAATGAGCAGTTCTTC
TRBV7-8,NA,NA,TRBJ1-2,CVPPHRTRTYGYTF,TGTGTCCCGCCCCACAGGACGAGAACCTATGGCTACACCTTC
TRBV2,NA,NA,TRBJ2-7,CASSGSGAYEQYF,TGTGCCAGCAGCGGATCCGGGGCCTACGAGCAGTACTTC
TRBV6-4,NA,NA,TRBJ2-7,CASSAYFYEQYF,TGTGCCAGCAGTGCGTACTTCTACGAGCAGTACTTC
TRBV10-2,NA,NA,TRBJ1-6,CASSVNSRSPLHF,TGCGCCAGCAGTGTAAACAGCCGTTCACCCCTCCACTTT
TRBV6-5,TRBD1,NA,TRBJ2-1,CATNPRTGSWEQFF,TGTGCCACCAATCCTAGGACAGGGTCTTGGGAGCAGTTCTTC
TRBV14,TRBD1,NA,TRBJ2-3,CASSQQGAGDTQYF,TGTGCCAGCAGCCAACAGGGGGCTGGGGATACGCAGTATTTT
TRBV7-8,NA,NA,TRBJ1-5,CASSLSRLTDSNQPQHF,TGTGCCAGCAGCCTATCTAGGCTTACCGATAGCAATCAGCCCCAGCATTTT
TRBV2,NA,NA,TRBJ2-5,CASKDSPGGTQYF,TGTGCCAGCAAGGACTCTCCTGGGGGGACCCAGTACTTC
TRBV10-3,TRBD2,NA,TRBJ2-7,CAIRPLAGNYEQYF,TGTGCCATCAGACCCCTAGCGGGAAACTACGAGCAGTACTTC
TRBV9,NA,NA,TRBJ1-5,CASSVAWVGTDTQHF,TGTGCCAGCAGCGTAGCGTGGGTGGGCACAGATACGCAGCATTTT
TRBV7-2,TRBD2,NA,TRBJ2-5,CASSFRASGRAETQYF,TGTGCCAGCAGCTTTCGCGCTAGCGGGAGAGCAGAGACCCAGTACTTC
TRBV5-1,NA,NA,TRBJ2-7,CASSSGSGGAYEQYF,TGCGCCAGCAGCTCCGGGTCCGGCGGGGCCTACGAGCAGTACTTC
TRBV28,NA,NA,TRBJ2-7,CASSSGDLTYEQYF,TGTGCCAGCAGTTCAGGGGACTTAACCTACGAGCAGTACTTC
TRBV4-1,NA,NA,TRBJ1-4,CASSLGQDHNEKLFF,TGCGCCAGCAGCCTAGGGCAGGACCACAATGAAAAACTGTTTTTT
TRBV5-4,NA,NA,TRBJ1-1,CASSNPSSRGGNTEAFF,TGTGCCAGCAGCAACCCTAGCTCCCGAGGCGGGAACACTGAAGCTTTCTTT
TRBV25-1,NA,NA,TRBJ1-2,CASSVQGFGYGYTF,TGTGCCAGCAGTGTTCAAGGCTTCGGTTATGGCTACACCTTC
TRBV30,NA,once,TRBJ2-1,CAWSGRGEQFF,TGTGCCTGGAGTGGACGGGGGGAGCAGTTCTTC
TRBV10-1,NA,NA,TRBJ2-4,CASSSNREGAKNIQYF,TGCGCCAGCAGTTCAAACAGGGAAGGGGCCAAAAACATTCAGTACTTC
TRBV14,NA,NA,TRBJ2-7,CASSQSGPAYEQYF,TGTGCCAGCAGCCAAAGCGGGCCCGCCTACGAGCAGTACTTC
TRBV27,NA,NA,TRBJ1-2,CASSLFAGLRGGNYGYTF,TGTGCCAGCAGTTTATTTGCGGGGCTACGAGGGGGAAACTATGGCTACACCTTC
TRBV6-6,NA,NA,TRBJ2-1,CASSYLGGEQFF,TGTGCCAGCAGTTATTTGGGCGGGGAGCAGTTCTTC
TRBV19,NA,NA,TRBJ2-3,CASSIGGRGADTQYF,TGTGCCAGTAGTATAGGTGGGAGAGGGGCAGATACGCAGTATTTT
TRBV6-5,TRBD1,NA,TRBJ2-5,CASSLTPNRGETQYF,TGTGCCAGCAGCTTAACCCCTAACAGGGGAGAGACCCAGTACTTC
TRBV11-1,NA,NA,TRBJ2-7,CASSVNRPSAEQYF,TGTGCCAGCAGCGTCAACAGGCCCTCCGCCGAGCAGTACTTC
TRBV11-3,NA,NA,TRBJ2-5,CASSLGSGETQYF,TGTGCCAGCAGCTTAGGTAGCGGAGAGACCCAGTACTTC
TRBV19,TRBD1,NA,TRBJ2-3,CASRQGSTDTQYF,TGTGCCAGTCGACAGGGCAGCACAGATACGCAGTATTTT
TRBV14,NA,NA,TRBJ1-6,CASMDGSSYNSPLHF,TGTGCCAGCATGGACGGAAGCTCCTATAATTCACCCCTCCACTTT
TRBV28,TRBD2,NA,TRBJ2-1,CASCTLGGGNNEQFF,TGTGCCAGCTGTACCCTAGGCGGGGGTAACAATGAGCAGTTCTTC
TRBV18,NA,NA,TRBJ2-2,CASSPRGTNTGELFF,TGTGCCAGCTCACCACGGGGGACGAACACCGGGGAGCTGTTTTTT
TRBV7-2,TRBD1,NA,TRBJ1-2,CASSSDRAYGYTF,TGTGCCAGCAGCTCCGACAGGGCCTATGGCTACACCTTC
TRBV7-9,NA,NA,TRBJ1-1,CASSQVGRAPGGEAFF,TGTGCCAGCAGCCAAGTAGGGAGGGCCCCTGGGGGTGAAGCTTTCTTT
TRBV30,NA,few,TRBJ2-5,CAWQRLRREETQYF,TGTGCCTGGCAAAGACTGCGGAGGGAAGAGACCCAGTACTTC
TRBV18,TRBD1,NA,TRBJ1-3,CASSLGQGPGNTIYF,TGTGCCAGCTCGCTCGGACAGGGGCCTGGAAACACCATATATTTT
TRBV29-1,NA,NA,TRBJ2-6,CSVDDPPGANVLTF,TGCAGCGTTGACGACCCTCCTGGGGCCAACGTCCTGACTTTC
TRBV4-2,NA,many,TRBJ1-5,CASSPETSSNQPQHF,TGTGCCAGCAGCCCTGAGACATCTAGCAATCAGCCCCAGCATTTT
TRBV6-5,NA,many,TRBJ1-2,CASRSMVGYTF,TGTGCCAGCAGATCGATGGTCGGCTACACCTTC
TRBV7-2,NA,NA,TRBJ2-3,CASSLGGRERDTQYF,TGTGCCAGCAGCTTAGGTGGTCGGGAGAGGGATACGCAGTATTTT
TRBV29-1,TRBD2,once,TRBJ2-1,CSVATGTSSYNEQFF,TGCAGCGTGGCAACCGGGACTAGCTCCTACAATGAGCAGTTCTTC
TRBV10-3,TRBD1,NA,TRBJ1-1,CAAQGIGTEAFF,TGTGCCGCACAGGGGATCGGCACTGAAGCTTTCTTT
TRBV19,TRBD1,once,TRBJ1-2,CASSSWENRGGGYTF,TGTGCCAGCAGTAGTTGGGAAAACAGGGGCGGTGGCTACACCTTC